The rows below give T cell receptor beta chains drawn from one sample of a study of blood T cell repertoires in COVID-19. Sequencing was performed with immunoSEQ multiplex PCR; in TCRdb, only in-frame clones are kept and a portion is missing. The data hold 200,000 to 300,000 clones, with around 90% observed a single time. Material: PBMCs or T cells enriched from blood (not recorded which). Receptors originate from a woman aged 30 to 39 with acute COVID-19. Each CDR3 is given with its conserved first and last residue. A D gene is named only where the DNA matches it firmly. Rows give clone size only sometimes, using once, few, many, or a class for an expanded clone.

clone_size	v_call	j_call	d_call	cdr3_aa	cdr3_nt
.	TRBV5-5	TRBJ1-4	TRBD1	CASSYRGRAEEKLFF	TGTGCCAGCAGCTACAGGGGGCGGGCTGAAGAAAAACTGTTTTTT
.	TRBV5-5	TRBJ2-1	TRBD2	CASSPPPLAGGPDEQFF	TGTGCCAGCAGCCCTCCTCCCCTAGCGGGGGGGCCGGATGAGCAGTTCTTC
few	TRBV6-2/TRBV6-3	TRBJ2-1	.	CASSYLDRILHEQFF	TGTGCCAGCAGTTACCTCGACAGGATTTTACATGAGCAGTTCTTC
.	TRBV30	TRBJ1-6	.	CAWSPGAGRVSPLHF	TGTGCCTGGAGTCCGGGAGCGGGTAGGGTTTCACCCCTCCACTTT
once	TRBV18	TRBJ1-1	.	CASSSAGDTEAFF	TGTGCCAGCTCATCCGCAGGGGACACTGAAGCTTTCTTT
.	TRBV5-5	TRBJ1-4	.	CASSYGPSGEKLFF	TGTGCCAGCAGCTATGGCCCCTCGGGGGAAAAACTGTTTTTT
.	TRBV5-4	TRBJ1-6	.	CASSLEQGRGSPLHF	TGTGCCAGCAGCTTGGAGCAGGGCAGAGGTTCACCCCTCCACTTT
.	TRBV4-1	TRBJ1-5	.	CASSFRVSQPQHF	TGCGCCAGCAGCTTCAGGGTAAGTCAGCCCCAGCATTTT
once	TRBV7-2	TRBJ2-3	.	CASSFQLITVRTDTQYF	TGTGCCAGCAGCTTTCAACTCATCACTGTACGCACAGATACGCAGTATTTT
.	TRBV19	TRBJ2-3	TRBD2	CASSITSQTSGGTQYF	TGTGCCAGTAGTATTACCTCCCAGACTAGCGGGGGAACGCAGTATTTT
.	TRBV27	TRBJ2-1	.	CASSQVSSYNEQFF	TGTGCCAGCAGCCAGGTTTCCTCCTACAATGAGCAGTTCTTC
.	TRBV7-2	TRBJ2-1	.	CASSLALAPSVVHEQFF	TGTGCCAGCAGCTTAGCTCTCGCCCCCTCCGTAGTCCATGAGCAGTTCTTC
.	TRBV12-3/TRBV12-4	TRBJ2-1	.	CASSFPGEQFF	TGTGCCAGCAGTTTCCCCGGGGAGCAGTTCTTC
.	TRBV28	TRBJ1-5	TRBD1	CASRTEAGGDQPQHF	TGTGCCAGCAGAACCGAGGCAGGGGGCGATCAGCCCCAGCATTTT
.	TRBV29-1	TRBJ1-1	.	CSVDSETEAFF	TGCAGCGTCGACTCGGAGACTGAAGCTTTCTTT
.	TRBV20-1	TRBJ1-2	.	CSAEGVYGYTF	TGCAGTGCCGAGGGTGTCTATGGCTACACCTTC
once	TRBV7-8	TRBJ1-2	TRBD1	CASSLEGDRDYGYTF	TGTGCCAGCAGCTTAGAAGGGGACAGGGACTATGGCTACACCTTC
.	TRBV5-1	TRBJ2-7	TRBD1	CASSPGQGTHEQYF	TGCGCCAGCAGCCCTGGACAGGGCACCCACGAGCAGTACTTC
.	TRBV5-1	TRBJ2-4	.	CASSLGQTLAKNIQYF	TGCGCCAGCAGCTTGGGACAGACTCTAGCCAAAAACATTCAGTACTTC
few	TRBV19	TRBJ1-2	TRBD1	CASSRQGQGTGYGYTF	TGTGCCAGTAGCCGCCAGGGACAGGGGACGGGATATGGCTACACCTTC
.	TRBV2	TRBJ1-1	.	CASSEEGYTEAFF	TGTGCCAGCAGTGAGGAGGGCTACACTGAAGCTTTCTTT
.	TRBV3-1/TRBV3-2	TRBJ2-2	TRBD2	CASSQAGGPGELFF	TGTGCCAGCAGCCAAGCGGGGGGGCCCGGGGAGCTGTTTTTT
.	TRBV5-1	TRBJ1-1	.	CASSPRLGGARYTEAFF	TGCGCCAGCAGTCCCCGATTAGGGGGGGCGAGGTACACTGAAGCTTTCTTT
.	TRBV7-2	TRBJ1-3	.	CASSLATAYSGNTIYF	TGTGCCAGCAGCTTAGCCACAGCATACTCTGGAAACACCATATATTTT
many	TRBV15	TRBJ2-7	.	CATSRDLSGSTYEQYF	TGTGCCACCAGCAGAGATCTTTCAGGATCAACATACGAGCAGTACTTC
.	TRBV5-1	TRBJ2-5	.	CASSLAKETQYF	TGCGCCAGCAGCTTGGCAAAAGAGACCCAGTACTTC
.	TRBV15	TRBJ1-2	.	CATSYTANYGYTF	TGTGCCACCAGCTACACAGCTAACTATGGCTACACCTTC
.	TRBV9	TRBJ2-1	.	CASSVGDIYNEQFF	TGTGCCAGCAGCGTTGGGGACATATACAATGAGCAGTTCTTC
.	TRBV30	TRBJ1-5	TRBD1	CALTSRTGDQPQHF	TGTGCCTTGACCTCCCGGACAGGGGATCAGCCCCAGCATTTT
.	TRBV27	TRBJ2-7	.	CASSLRGHRRYEQYF	TGTGCCAGCAGTTTAAGAGGGCATCGAAGGTACGAGCAGTACTTC
.	TRBV5-5	TRBJ1-1	.	CASSSRESTEAFF	TGTGCCAGCAGCTCCCGGGAGAGCACTGAAGCTTTCTTT
.	TRBV25-1	TRBJ1-1	.	CASSVSGVGTEAFF	TGTGCCAGCAGTGTCTCGGGGGTCGGCACTGAAGCTTTCTTT
.	TRBV6-1	TRBJ2-5	TRBD1	CASSDRGLRQYF	TGTGCCAGCAGTGATAGGGGGCTTAGACAGTACTTC
.	TRBV2	TRBJ1-6	.	CASSASVSQRSYTSPLHF	TGTGCCAGCAGTGCTTCCGTCTCTCAGAGGTCCTATACTTCACCCCTCCACTTT
.	TRBV27	TRBJ2-5	.	CASSFRRYQETQYF	TGTGCCAGCAGTTTTAGGCGGTACCAAGAGACCCAGTACTTC
.	TRBV9	TRBJ1-4	TRBD1	CASSVAGGGEFLPEKLFF	TGTGCCAGCAGCGTAGCTGGAGGGGGCGAATTTCTCCCCGAAAAACTGTTTTTT
.	TRBV3-1/TRBV3-2	TRBJ2-5	.	CASSQNIAGETQYF	TGTGCCAGCAGCCAAAATATTGCGGGAGAGACCCAGTACTTC
.	TRBV7-9	TRBJ2-1	.	CASSLTSEQFF	TGTGCCAGCAGCTTAACTAGTGAGCAGTTCTTC
.	TRBV10-3	TRBJ2-7	TRBD1	CAIRDRAAEQYF	TGTGCCATCCGGGACAGGGCGGCCGAGCAGTACTTC
.	TRBV3-1/TRBV3-2	TRBJ2-1	.	CASSQDVSSYNEQFF	TGTGCCAGCAGCCAAGATGTCAGCTCCTACAATGAGCAGTTCTTC
.	TRBV7-2	TRBJ1-3	.	CASSLWGPVGNTIYF	TGTGCCAGCAGCTTATGGGGGCCAGTTGGAAACACCATATATTTT
.	TRBV7-8	TRBJ1-5	.	CASSLAGTVVSNQPQHF	TGTGCCAGCAGCTTAGCTGGGACTGTTGTCAGCAATCAGCCCCAGCATTTT
.	TRBV10-1	TRBJ1-5	.	CASSGGRDSNQPQHF	TGCGCCAGCAGTGGCGGCAGGGATAGCAATCAGCCCCAGCATTTT
.	TRBV2	TRBJ1-4	.	CASSEPGEDEKLFF	TGTGCCAGCAGTGAACCGGGGGAGGATGAAAAACTGTTTTTT
.	TRBV19	TRBJ2-7	TRBD1	CASSTPGQGRSSYEQYF	TGTGCCAGTAGTACCCCGGGACAGGGAAGGAGCTCCTACGAGCAGTACTTC
.	TRBV5-6	TRBJ1-4	.	CASSPRGVLEKLFF	TGTGCCAGCAGCCCCCGCGGAGTTCTTGAAAAACTGTTTTTT
.	TRBV7-8	TRBJ1-1	.	CASSLRRATEAFF	TGTGCCAGCAGCTTACGGAGGGCCACTGAAGCTTTCTTT
.	TRBV7-6	TRBJ1-3	.	CASSPRYREGNTIYF	TGTGCCAGCAGCCCCCGCTACAGGGAAGGAAACACCATATATTTT
.	TRBV15	TRBJ2-7	.	CATSSVQGFSYEQYF	TGTGCCACCAGCAGCGTCCAGGGATTTTCCTACGAGCAGTACTTC
.	TRBV10-3	TRBJ2-7	TRBD1	CAILGQGYEQYF	TGTGCCATCCTGGGACAGGGCTACGAGCAGTACTTC